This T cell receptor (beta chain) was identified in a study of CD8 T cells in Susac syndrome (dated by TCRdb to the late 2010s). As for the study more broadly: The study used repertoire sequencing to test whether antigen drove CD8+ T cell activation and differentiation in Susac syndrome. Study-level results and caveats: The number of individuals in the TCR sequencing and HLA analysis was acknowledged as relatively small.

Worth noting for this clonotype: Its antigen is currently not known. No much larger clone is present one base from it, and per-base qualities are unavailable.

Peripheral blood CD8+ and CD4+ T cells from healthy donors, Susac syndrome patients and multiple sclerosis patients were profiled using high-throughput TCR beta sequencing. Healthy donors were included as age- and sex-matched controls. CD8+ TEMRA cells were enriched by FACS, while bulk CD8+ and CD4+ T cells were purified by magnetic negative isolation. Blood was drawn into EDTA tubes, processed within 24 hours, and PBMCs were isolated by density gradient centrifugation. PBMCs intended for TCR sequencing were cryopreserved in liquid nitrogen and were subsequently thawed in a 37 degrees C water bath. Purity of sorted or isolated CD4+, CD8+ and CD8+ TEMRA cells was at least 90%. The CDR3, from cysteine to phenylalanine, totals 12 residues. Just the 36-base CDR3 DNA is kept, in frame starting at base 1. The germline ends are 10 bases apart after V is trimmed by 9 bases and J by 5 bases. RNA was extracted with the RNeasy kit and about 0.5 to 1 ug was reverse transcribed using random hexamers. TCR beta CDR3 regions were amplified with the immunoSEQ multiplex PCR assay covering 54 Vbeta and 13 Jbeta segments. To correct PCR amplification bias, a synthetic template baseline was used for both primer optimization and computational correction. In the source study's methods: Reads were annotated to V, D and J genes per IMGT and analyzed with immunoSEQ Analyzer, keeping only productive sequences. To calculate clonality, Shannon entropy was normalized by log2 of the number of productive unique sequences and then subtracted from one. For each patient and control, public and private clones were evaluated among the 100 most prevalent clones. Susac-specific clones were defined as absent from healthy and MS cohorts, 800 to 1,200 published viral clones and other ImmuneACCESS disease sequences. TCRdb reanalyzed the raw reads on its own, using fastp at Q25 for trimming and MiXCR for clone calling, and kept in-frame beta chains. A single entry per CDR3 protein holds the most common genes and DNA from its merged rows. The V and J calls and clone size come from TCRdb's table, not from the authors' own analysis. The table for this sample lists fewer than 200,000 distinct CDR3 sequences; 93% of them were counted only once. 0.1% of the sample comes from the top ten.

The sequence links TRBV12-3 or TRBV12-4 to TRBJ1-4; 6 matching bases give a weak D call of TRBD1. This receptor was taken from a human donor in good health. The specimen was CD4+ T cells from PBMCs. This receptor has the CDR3 CASKQGNEKLFF. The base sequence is TGTGCCAGTAAACAGGGAAATGAAAAACTGTTTTTT.